This T cell receptor beta chain comes out of a study of technical replicates of blood from a few donors. Only in-frame clones appear in the TCRdb table, and some are missing; sequencing was by immunoSEQ multiplex PCR. Of under 95,000 clones in the sample, 95% to 98% are singletons; the top ten hold approximately 0.15%. The receptor was isolated from a human donor in good health. The material sequenced was T cells isolated from PBMCs.

CDR3 sequence: CASRVQGATEAFF. The CDR3 region has the DNA TGTGCCAGCAGGGTACAGGGGGCCACTGAAGCTTTCTTT. The V and J genes are TRBV2 and TRBJ1-1; TRBD1 aligns across 9 bases. The CDR3 spans 13 residues. The germline gives CDR1 SNHLY, CDR2 FYNNEI. Losses at the gene ends were 6 bases for V and 4 bases for J; bases not matched to a gene: 3.